The following is a T cell receptor beta chain sequence with its context. Its antigen is undetermined. In TCRdb, the reads were re-called with MiXCR into one record per CDR3 protein. The sample lists 140,000 to 150,000 distinct CDR3 sequences; 25% to 35% were seen once. The sample belongs to a study of T cell repertoires in cytomegalovirus infection. Deletions cut 10 bases from V and 5 bases from J, with 14 bases between. This CDR3 is 12 amino acids long. Germline V gene data show CDR1 as SGHVS and CDR2 as FQNEAQ. The sequence was collected from a human donor in good health (CMV status not recorded). Some clones in this sample may be carry-over from other donors' samples. The specimen comprised CD8+ T cells from cultured PBMCs, sampled from culture after CMV antigen stimulation. The V call is TRBV7-8, the J call TRBJ2-5; D possibly matches TRBD1 or TRBD2 (5 bases each). CDR3 sequence: CATQLRGETQYF. CDR3 bases: TGTGCCACCCAGTTGAGGGGTGAGACCCAGTACTTC. Full variable domain (remainder filled in from reference TRBV7-8 and TRBJ2-5): GAGVSQSPRYKVAKRGQDVALRCDPISGHVSLFWYQQALGQGPEFLTYFQNEAQLDKSGLPSDRFFAERPEGSVSTLKIQRTQQEDSAVYLCATQLRGETQYFGPGTRLLVL.